The 15 T cell receptor beta chains in this list originate from one sample, sequenced in a study of control samples from healthy donors and cancer patients. Only in-frame clones appear in the TCRdb table, and some are missing; sequencing was by immunoSEQ multiplex PCR. The data show about 110,000 clones, just over 90% seen once. The source material was blood. These receptors came from a human donor in good health. The donor label of this sample is uncertain.

In nucleotides, the CDR3 is TGTGCCATCAGTGTCGCAGGGGGCCACTCGAACACCGGGGAGCTGTTTTTT. This sequence encodes CAISVAGGHSNTGELFF. V is TRBV10-3 and J is TRBJ2-2, with 8 positions matching TRBD1. The V gene end was trimmed by 4 bases and the J gene end by 0 bases; junction bases not matched to a gene: 7. The CDR3 spans 17 residues. Germline CDR1 is ENHRY and CDR2 is SYGVKD.

This rearrangement joins TRBV7-3 to TRBJ2-7; D uncertain. The length of the CDR3 is 13 residues. With 4 bases removed from V and 7 bases from J, the gap between germline ends came to 14 bases. The germline V gene encodes CDR1 SGHTA and CDR2 FQGTGA. This chain's CDR3 is CASSSDGLSEQYF. CDR3 nucleotide sequence: TGTGCCAGCAGCTCCGACGGCCTGAGTGAGCAGTACTTC.

The genes are TRBV7-9 and TRBJ1-2, with D possibly being TRBD1 (6 bases). Deletions cut 5 bases from V and 0 bases from J, with 16 bases between. Germline V gene lookup returns CDR1 SEHNR and CDR2 FQNEAQ (reference sequence). This CDR3 has 16 residues. The CDR3 protein is CASSESRTDPNYGYTF. CDR3 in DNA: TGTGCCAGCAGCGAATCTAGGACAGACCCTAACTATGGCTACACCTTC.

This clone was seen only once. This chain links TRBV10-1 with TRBJ2-3; D gene ambiguous. Germline values: CDR1 WNHNN, CDR2 SYGVQD (reference sequence). The V and J ends lost 5 bases and 1 base respectively, with 10 bases between them. The CDR3 contains 14 residues. The CDR3 spells CASSLGRGTDTQYF. CDR3 bases: TGCGCCAGCAGTCTCGGCAGAGGCACAGATACGCAGTATTTT.

The chain employs TRBV18 and TRBJ2-7, with D unresolved. CDR1 is KGHSH and CDR2 is LQKENI in the germline V gene. Trimming left V 6 bases short and J 6 bases short, with 12 bases between. This CDR3 comprises 12 residues. CDR3: CASSPDVGEQYF. In DNA form, the CDR3 reads TGTGCCAGCTCGCCGGATGTAGGCGAGCAGTACTTC.

The chain joins TRBV3-1 (or the pseudogene TRBV3-2) to TRBJ1-1; D remains ambiguous. In germline, CDR1 is LGHDT, CDR2 YNNKEL (reference sequence). CDR3 size: 13 residues. Trimming left V 1 base short and J 0 bases short, with 3 bases between. CDR3 nucleotides: TGTGCCAGCAGCCAAGTCCTGAACACTGAAGCTTTCTTT. This sequence encodes CASSQVLNTEAFF.

This clone was detected a few times. The chain links TRBV30 to TRBJ1-6, with D maybe TRBD1 (6 bases). Trimming removed 4 bases at V and 8 bases at J, with 9 bases between. The germline V gene has CDR1 GTSNPN and CDR2 SVGIG (reference sequence). The CDR3 runs 12 residues. The DNA of the CDR3 is TGTGCCTGGAAGGGGGTGGATTCACCCCTCCACTTT. Translating it yields CAWKGVDSPLHF.

The chain combines TRBV28 with TRBJ1-1, with TRBD1 matching 7 bases. CDR1 is MDHEN, CDR2 SYDVKM, per germline. V shed 2 bases and J 1 base; nucleotides not matched to a gene: 4. This CDR3 is 15 amino acids long. The CDR3 loop reads CASSLSGQANTEAFF. CDR3 coding DNA: TGTGCCAGCAGTTTAAGTGGACAGGCGAACACTGAAGCTTTCTTT.

The V and J genes are TRBV7-9 and TRBJ2-5; a weak D match, TRBD2 (6 bases). CDR3 length: 14 residues. Germline values: CDR1 SEHNR, CDR2 FQNEAQ (reference sequence). Trimming cost V 3 bases and J 1 base, with 9 bases left between them. CDR3 loop: CASSLTGSQETQYF. CDR3 nucleotide sequence: TGTGCCAGCAGCTTGACCGGGAGCCAAGAGACCCAGTACTTC.

CDR3 amino acids: CASSSRDRGNEQFF. The DNA of the CDR3 is TGTGCCAGCAGCTCCCGGGACAGAGGCAATGAGCAGTTCTTC. The chain has TRBV5-4 and TRBJ2-1; 7 nucleotides line up with TRBD1. Germline-derived CDR1 and CDR2 are SGHNT and YYREEE (reference sequence). CDR3 length: 14 residues. With V trimmed by 3 bases and J by 6 bases, 6 bases remained unmatched.

In DNA, the CDR3 is TGTGCCAGCAGCGGCCGGGACAGAAATGAAAAACTGTTTTTT. Translated, it gives CASSGRDRNEKLFF. The chain combines TRBV5-4 with TRBJ1-4, with TRBD1 identical over 7 bases. The V and J ends lost 4 bases and 5 bases, in that order; junction bases with no gene match: 5. This CDR3 contains 14 residues. In germline, CDR1 is SGHNT, CDR2 YYREEE (reference sequence).

The chain carries TRBV11-2 and TRBJ1-5, with D unclear. This CDR3 comprises 15 residues. Germline V CDR1 and CDR2: SGHAT, FQNNGV. V was cut by 2 bases and J by 3 bases, with 11 bases left in between. The CDR3 coding sequence is TGTGCCAGCAGCTTATTTGCCGGACCCAATCAGCCCCAGCATTTT. Amino acids: CASSLFAGPNQPQHF.

The chain joins TRBV6-5 to TRBJ1-2, with D unresolved. Germline CDR1 and CDR2: MNHEY and SVGAGI. The CDR3 runs to 12 residues. Trimming left V 4 bases short and J 5 bases short, with 8 bases between. CDR3 loop: CASSSYGYGYTF. The CDR3 nucleotides read TGTGCCAGCAGTTCTTACGGGTATGGCTACACCTTC.

This chain links TRBV10-3 with TRBJ1-5; D is unresolved. In germline, CDR1 is ENHRY, CDR2 SYGVKD. The V and J ends lost 5 bases and 5 bases respectively, with 13 bases between them. This CDR3 comprises 14 residues. The CDR3 loop is CAISPTEMDQPQHF. The CDR3 DNA sequence: TGTGCCATCAGTCCGACGGAAATGGATCAGCCCCAGCATTTT.

V is TRBV27 and J is TRBJ1-2; D may be TRBD1 (5 bases). V dropped 8 bases and J dropped 8 bases, with 15 bases sitting between them. This CDR3 contains 12 residues. The germline V gene has CDR1 MNHEY and CDR2 SMNVEV (reference sequence). CDR3 loop: CASRGGKLGYTF. The CDR3 DNA sequence: TGTGCCAGCCGTGGGGGGAAGTTAGGCTACACCTTC.